This is a list of T cell receptor beta chains from one sample in a study of T cells after posttransplantation cyclophosphamide. TCRdb's copy holds only in-frame clones and misses some; the assay was immunoSEQ multiplex PCR. The sample consists of 35,000 to 40,000 clones, about three quarters of them appearing once. The input for sequencing was CD4+ T cells sorted from blood, taken roughly 2,000 days after a stem cell transplant with posttransplant cyclophosphamide. These receptors were obtained from a female patient aged 40 to 55 who received an allogeneic stem cell transplant from a related donor, was CMV-positive, and had no GVHD. Some T cells may trace back to the graft donor. Both conserved end residues are part of each CDR3. A D gene is named only where the DNA matches it firmly. Size is stated for part of the rows, as once, few or many counts, or as a class when the clone is expanded.

D	size	V	J	CDR3	DNA
NA	NA	TRBV9	TRBJ2-2	CASSVAAAANTGELFF	TGTGCCAGCAGCGTCGCGGCGGCGGCGAACACCGGGGAGCTGTTTTTT
TRBD2	NA	TRBV7-2	TRBJ2-2	CASSYWTSRGAGELFF	TGTGCCAGCAGCTATTGGACTAGCCGGGGGGCCGGGGAGCTGTTTTTT
NA	NA	TRBV2	TRBJ2-2	CASRPLAPGRTGELFF	TGTGCCAGCAGACCACTAGCCCCGGGGCGAACCGGGGAGCTGTTTTTT
TRBD1	many	TRBV7-8	TRBJ2-7	CASSLRDRRREEQYF	TGTGCCAGCAGCCTGAGGGACAGGAGGAGGGAAGAGCAGTACTTC
NA	NA	TRBV9	TRBJ2-2	CASSVGGLNTGELFF	TGTGCCAGCAGCGTCGGGGGGCTTAACACCGGGGAGCTGTTTTTT
NA	NA	TRBV7-8	TRBJ1-5	CASSLATGPNQPQHF	TGTGCCAGCAGCTTAGCTACAGGCCCCAATCAGCCCCAGCATTTT
NA	NA	TRBV21-1	TRBJ2-5	CASSRWGLAGGDQETQYF	TGTGCCAGCAGCAGATGGGGACTAGCGGGGGGTGACCAAGAGACCCAGTACTTC
TRBD1	NA	TRBV7-2	TRBJ2-7	CASSVRDRGPYEQYF	TGTGCCAGCAGCGTCCGGGACAGGGGTCCCTACGAGCAGTACTTC
TRBD2	NA	TRBV7-3	TRBJ2-3	CASSVASGGGTDTQYF	TGTGCCAGCAGCGTCGCTAGCGGGGGGGGGACAGATACGCAGTATTTT
TRBD1	NA	TRBV5-6	TRBJ2-7	CASSPAGTGGLYEQYF	TGTGCCAGCAGCCCCGCCGGGACAGGGGGCCTTTACGAGCAGTACTTC
TRBD1	NA	TRBV14	TRBJ2-5	CASSQGLRGRAETQYF	TGTGCCAGCAGCCAAGGGTTGAGGGGGCGTGCGGAGACCCAGTACTTC
TRBD1	NA	TRBV5-1	TRBJ2-7	CASSFTHRGSYEQYF	TGCGCCAGCAGCTTCACTCACAGGGGCTCCTACGAGCAGTACTTC
NA	NA	TRBV2	TRBJ1-2	CASSVQQAYGYTF	TGTGCCAGCAGTGTACAGCAGGCCTATGGCTACACCTTC
TRBD2	NA	TRBV9	TRBJ2-5	CASTQAGGPEETQYF	TGTGCCAGCACCCAAGCGGGGGGGCCAGAGGAGACCCAGTACTTC
TRBD2	NA	TRBV4-1	TRBJ2-1	CASSLSGLDHNEQFF	TGCGCCAGCAGCCTGTCGGGACTAGATCACAATGAGCAGTTCTTC
TRBD1	NA	TRBV19	TRBJ1-4	CASTLNRGTNEKLFF	TGTGCCAGTACCCTTAACAGGGGCACTAATGAAAAACTGTTTTTT
TRBD1	NA	TRBV11-2	TRBJ1-2	CASSFNRGQGYGYTF	TGTGCCAGCAGCTTTAACAGGGGGCAAGGTTATGGCTACACCTTC
TRBD1	NA	TRBV5-1	TRBJ2-1	CASSLAQGAYNEQFF	TGCGCCAGCAGCTTGGCACAGGGGGCCTACAATGAGCAGTTCTTC